The T cell receptor beta chain described here comes from a study of T cells in Graves' hyperthyroidism and ophthalmopathy. Study findings and constraints: Patients with ophthalmopathy were separated from those with stable hyperthyroidism by a 13 V-J model.

This clonotype was seen at least ten times. Its target is not known. Germline V lookup: CDR1 DFQATT, CDR2 SNEGSKA (reference sequence). This CDR3 contains 14 residues. Trimming removed 6 bases from V and 3 bases from J; junction bases left unmatched: 7. For ophthalmopathy patients, the Clinical Activity Score was at least 3 and the NOSPECS grade at least 4; duration was under 3 months. Researchers took RNA transcripts and amplified the TCR beta CDR3 regions from them. The TCR CDR3 first-round RT-PCR relied on the HTBI primer set. TCRdb ran MiXCR on the multiplex PCR reads and lists one entry per CDR3 protein. Of around 610,000 distinct CDR3 sequences in the sample, roughly 14% are singletons; the top ten hold approximately 4.2%.

The sequence came from a woman aged 40 to 55 with Graves' ophthalmopathy. The chain carries TRBV20-1 and TRBJ2-7; TRBD2 matches 11 bases. Sequenced material: blood. CDR3 protein: CSASPTSGSYEQYF. As DNA, the CDR3 is TGCAGTGCCAGCCCCACTAGCGGGAGCTACGAGCAGTACTTC.